One and the same sample provided the 27 T cell receptor beta chains below, sequenced in a study of T cells after yellow fever vaccination. TCRdb fed the 5' RACE reads into MiXCR, producing one record per CDR3 protein. The top ten clones hold 3% to 4% of a sample with some 300,000 distinct CDR3 sequences, roughly 10% of them seen once. This specimen was CD4+ T cells sorted from PBMCs, taken 45 days after the yellow fever booster vaccination. These receptors were collected from a man aged 18 to 35 who received the YFV17D yellow fever vaccine.

CDR3: CASRDRGEKLFF. The DNA of the CDR3 is TGTGCCAGCAGGGACAGGGGGGAAAAACTGTTTTTT. The chain is built from TRBV12-3 or TRBV12-4 and TRBJ1-4; 10 bases align to TRBD1. Unmatched junction bases numbered 0, after V lost 6 bases and J lost 8 bases. There are 12 residues in the CDR3.

This clonotype occurred many times. The rearrangement uses TRBV12-3 or TRBV12-4 and TRBJ2-7; tentative D call: TRBD2 (7 bases). The CDR3 spans 13 residues. V was clipped by 5 bases and J by 3 bases, with 11 bases between them. CDR3 loop: CASSAGAYYEQYF. The CDR3 region has the DNA TGTGCCAGCAGTGCGGGGGCATACTACGAGCAGTACTTC.

The J gene is TRBJ1-2, the V gene TRBV5-1; 9 bases map to TRBD1. The length of the CDR3 is 16 residues. Losses at the gene ends were 4 bases for V and 4 bases for J; bases not matched to a gene: 11. Germline assignment: CDR1 SGHRS and CDR2 YFSETQ. The CDR3 loop reads CASSGGLGTGSYGYTF. As DNA, the CDR3 is TGCGCCAGCAGCGGGGGCCTCGGGACAGGGTCCTATGGCTACACCTTC.

J is TRBJ2-3 and V is TRBV12-3 or TRBV12-4; D is unclear. The CDR3 totals 14 residues. Trimming removed 6 bases at V and 4 bases at J, with 14 bases between. This CDR3 is CASSHRSRSDTQYF. The CDR3 DNA reads as TGTGCCAGCAGCCACAGAAGTAGGTCAGATACGCAGTATTTT.

This clonotype was detected a few times. The chain links TRBV20-1 to TRBJ1-2; D ambiguous. The CDR3 spans 13 residues. Looked up from germline, CDR1 is DFQATT and CDR2 is SNEGSKA (reference sequence). The ends were cut back, 3 bases at V and 2 bases at J, with 10 bases in the middle. The chain's CDR3 is CSASSLGNYGYTF. DNA of the CDR3: TGCAGTGCTAGTAGTCTGGGGAACTATGGCTACACCTTC.

This clonotype was seen a handful of times. V gene TRBV5-6 combines with J gene TRBJ1-2, with TRBD1 matching 10 bases. V gave up 3 bases and J gave up 14 bases; unmatched junction bases: 7. CDR1 and CDR2 from the germline V gene are SGHDT and YYEEEE. The CDR3 totals 12 residues. In DNA form, the CDR3 reads TGTGCCAGCAGCTCCCCCGACAGGGGGCGGACCTTC. Protein: CASSSPDRGRTF.

The V gene is TRBV6-6, the J gene TRBJ1-6; D call uncertain. This CDR3 is 13 amino acids long. Germline-derived CDR1 and CDR2 are MNHNY and SVGAGI (reference sequence). V was cut by 2 bases and J by 10 bases, with 9 bases left in between. Here the CDR3 reads CASSYGQQSPLHF. CDR3 sequence (DNA): TGTGCCAGCAGTTACGGGCAGCAGTCACCCCTCCACTTT.

This clonotype came up a few times. This rearrangement joins TRBV19 to TRBJ2-7, with TRBD1 matching 7 bases. The CDR3 runs to 15 residues. The germline CDR1 and CDR2 sequences are LNHDA and SQIVND (reference sequence). V gave up 5 bases and J gave up 2 bases; unmatched junction bases: 9. CDR3 loop: CASSRGGGLAYEQYF. CDR3 sequence (DNA): TGTGCCAGTAGTCGAGGGGGCGGCTTGGCCTACGAGCAGTACTTC.

This chain uses TRBV5-6 with TRBJ1-4; D is unresolved. Looked up from germline, CDR1 is SGHDT and CDR2 is YYEEEE. The CDR3 is 14 amino acids. V was cut by 2 bases and J by 7 bases, with 12 bases left in between. The CDR3 nucleotides read TGTGCCAGCAGCTTCTTTAGGTTCGGTGAAAAACTGTTTTTT. Translating it yields CASSFFRFGEKLFF.

This clonotype was observed at least ten times. The chain couples TRBV5-1 to TRBJ1-1; D gene ambiguous. The CDR3 has 15 amino acids. Germline V gives CDR1 SGHRS, CDR2 YFSETQ. V lost 4 bases to trimming and J lost 1 base, with 14 bases between them. This CDR3 is CASSPRGGKNTEAFF. As DNA, the CDR3 is TGCGCCAGCAGCCCTCGGGGTGGGAAGAACACTGAAGCTTTCTTT.

This clonotype came up many times. This chain connects TRBV5-5 to TRBJ2-2; 7 nucleotides match TRBD1. CDR1 is SGHKS, CDR2 YYEKEE, per germline (reference sequence). V dropped 0 bases and J dropped 5; count of bases not matched to a gene: 10. There are 17 residues in the CDR3. DNA of the CDR3: TGTGCCAGCAGCTTGGGACCCAGACAGGGATGGACCGGGGAGCTGTTTTTT. Translated, it gives CASSLGPRQGWTGELFF.

V usage is TRBV12-3 or TRBV12-4 and J usage is TRBJ2-3; 8 positions agree with TRBD1. This CDR3 has 14 residues. V was pared by 6 bases and J by 5 bases, with 7 bases of the junction left unmatched. Here the CDR3 DNA reads TGTGCCAGCAGCCCTCAGGGGGCCGGAGATACGCAGTATTTT. Amino acids: CASSPQGAGDTQYF.

The chain joins TRBV4-1 to TRBJ2-7; TRBD1 matches at 9 bases. With V trimmed by 4 bases and J by 6 bases, 10 bases remained unmatched. The length of the CDR3 is 15 residues. Germline assignment: CDR1 MGHRA and CDR2 YSYEKL. The CDR3 here is CASSRDGGTGLEQYF. The CDR3 region has the DNA TGCGCCAGCAGCCGAGATGGGGGGACAGGGCTCGAGCAGTACTTC.

This rearrangement joins TRBV7-6 to TRBJ2-2; a weak D match, TRBD2 (5 bases). V lost 3 bases and J 3 bases, leaving 11 bases between the germline ends. The CDR3 length is 15 residues. Germline V gives CDR1 SGHVS, CDR2 FNYEAQ. The CDR3 is CASSLGLAYTGELFF. The CDR3, as DNA: TGTGCCAGCAGCTTGGGCCTAGCCTACACCGGGGAGCTGTTTTTT.

The V gene is TRBV10-3, the J gene TRBJ1-1; D is possibly TRBD1 (5 bases). CDR3 length: 12 amino acids. Germline V gene data show CDR1 as ENHRY and CDR2 as SYGVKD. The V end lost 7 bases, the J end lost 1 base, and 7 bases lay between the germline ends. The CDR3 region has the DNA TGTGCCATCACAAGGGGGAACACTGAAGCTTTCTTT. Its protein is CAITRGNTEAFF.

The sample holds a few counts of this clonotype. This chain links TRBV4-1 with TRBJ2-3; 7 bases are shared with TRBD2. CDR3 size: 15 residues. The germline CDR1 and CDR2 sequences are MGHRA and YSYEKL. Trimming at V came to 3 bases and at J to 2 bases, leaving 5 bases not matched to a gene. Written as DNA, the CDR3 is TGCGCCAGCAGCCAGTCGGGACTAAACACAGATACGCAGTATTTT. Its translation is CASSQSGLNTDTQYF.

This clonotype was counted between two and nine times. J is TRBJ1-2 and V is TRBV20-1, with 9 bases lining up with TRBD1. Germline CDR1 is DFQATT and CDR2 is SNEGSKA (reference sequence). CDR3 length: 11 amino acids. V lost 6 bases, J lost 8 bases, and 4 bases stayed unmatched. CDR3 in DNA: TGCAGTGCGGGGACAGGGAGCGGCTACACCTTC. This codes for CSAGTGSGYTF.

This clonotype was observed a few times. V is TRBV12-3 or TRBV12-4 and J is TRBJ1-1, with no clear D. The CDR3 runs 14 residues. V shed 3 bases and J shed 1 base, with 9 bases lying between them. CDR3 amino acids: CASSFSLWNTEAFF. CDR3 bases: TGTGCCAGCAGTTTCTCTTTGTGGAACACTGAAGCTTTCTTT.

The chain uses TRBV10-3 and TRBJ2-7; no definite D call. Trimming pared 1 base from V and 0 bases from J, leaving 10 bases between. The CDR3 length is 15 residues. The germline V gene encodes CDR1 ENHRY and CDR2 SYGVKD. The DNA of the CDR3 is TGTGCCATCAGTGAGTTAGGCAGTAGCTCCTACGAGCAGTACTTC. Translating it yields CAISELGSSSYEQYF.

This clonotype was counted only a few times. The chain joins TRBV6-1 to TRBJ2-7; 7 bases are a match to TRBD1. CDR1 and CDR2 (germline): MNHNS, SASEGT. The CDR3 sequence is 16 residues long. After removal of 4 bases from V and 3 bases from J, the junction contained 12 bases not matched to a gene. The CDR3 nucleotides are TGTGCCAGCAGTGCAGAAGCCCGACAGGGAAGCTACGAGCAGTACTTC. Encoded protein: CASSAEARQGSYEQYF.

This chain uses TRBV5-1 with TRBJ2-1; D ambiguous. Germline V gene data show CDR1 as SGHRS and CDR2 as YFSETQ. The CDR3 contains 9 residues. The V gene lost 5 bases and the J gene lost 8 bases, with 2 bases spanning the gap. The CDR3 nucleotides read TGCGCCAGCAGATATGAGCAGTTCTTC. It specifies CASRYEQFF.

The chain recombines TRBV7-9 with TRBJ1-4; possible D gene TRBD1, 5 bases. CDR1 is SEHNR and CDR2 is FQNEAQ in the germline V gene (reference sequence). The V end was cut by 4 bases, the J end by 6 bases, with 12 bases between. The CDR3 runs 14 residues. CDR3 in DNA: TGTGCCAGCAGCTACCTCGGGACCCATGAAAAACTGTTTTTT. Translating it yields CASSYLGTHEKLFF.

This chain's CDR3 is CASSRLRREGETQYF. CDR3 sequence (DNA): TGTGCCAGCAGTCGACTAAGGAGGGAAGGGGAGACCCAGTACTTC. The chain couples TRBV5-5 to TRBJ2-5, with a tentative D call TRBD2 (6 bases). V shed 5 bases and J shed 5 bases, with 19 bases lying between them. Looked up from germline, CDR1 is SGHKS and CDR2 is YYEKEE (reference sequence). CDR3 size: 15 residues.

This sequence joins TRBV9 and TRBJ1-2, with D maybe TRBD1 (6 bases). CDR3 length: 15 amino acids. Trimming cost V 0 bases and J 7 bases, with 16 bases left between them. Germline CDR1 reads SGDLS; CDR2 reads YYNGEE. CDR3 in DNA: TGTGCCAGCAGCGTAGACCTACAGGGAAGGGGTGGCTACACCTTC. This encodes CASSVDLQGRGGYTF.

The V call is TRBV12-3 or TRBV12-4, the J call TRBJ1-6, with 8 bases matching TRBD1. The CDR3 loop spans 14 amino acids. Trimming took 5 bases from V and 6 from J; bases not matched to a gene: 3. This CDR3 is CASSPDRGNSPLHF. The CDR3 DNA follows: TGTGCCAGCAGTCCCGACAGGGGTAATTCACCCCTCCACTTT.

This clonotype has only a few counts. The chain carries TRBV7-2 and TRBJ2-3; perhaps TRBD2 as D (5 bases). Trimming pared 3 bases from V and 6 bases from J, leaving 13 bases between. The V gene's germline CDR1 is SGHTA and CDR2 FQGNSA. CDR3 length equals 14 residues. CDR3 region: CASSFQGRDDTQYF. In DNA form, the CDR3 reads TGTGCCAGCAGCTTCCAAGGGAGAGACGATACGCAGTATTTT.

This clonotype was found a few times. This chain connects TRBV5-1 to TRBJ1-2; weak D call: TRBD1 (5 bases). Germline V lookup: CDR1 SGHRS, CDR2 YFSETQ. This CDR3 spans 14 amino acids. The ends were cut back, 4 bases at V and 5 bases at J, with 15 bases in the middle. The CDR3 sequence is CASSPSRDGYGYTF. The CDR3 DNA is TGCGCCAGCAGCCCGTCCCGGGACGGGTATGGCTACACCTTC.